The T cell receptor beta chain under discussion was sequenced for a study of blood T cell repertoires in COVID-19. CDR3 length: 14 residues. The V gene's germline CDR1 is SEHNR and CDR2 FQNEAQ (reference sequence). V shed 3 bases and J 6 bases; nucleotides not matched to a gene: 3. The repertoire was sequenced with immunoSEQ multiplex PCR; TCRdb's copy has only in-frame clones and lacks some. The profile shows some 67,000 clones, approximately 87% of them singletons. The origin of this receptor is a man aged 50-59 years with active COVID-19. The rearrangement links TRBV7-9 to TRBJ2-2; 8 positions match TRBD1. The specimen was peripheral blood. The CDR3 is CASSFGQGPGELFF. CDR3 nucleotides: TGTGCCAGCAGCTTTGGACAGGGACCCGGGGAGCTGTTTTTT.